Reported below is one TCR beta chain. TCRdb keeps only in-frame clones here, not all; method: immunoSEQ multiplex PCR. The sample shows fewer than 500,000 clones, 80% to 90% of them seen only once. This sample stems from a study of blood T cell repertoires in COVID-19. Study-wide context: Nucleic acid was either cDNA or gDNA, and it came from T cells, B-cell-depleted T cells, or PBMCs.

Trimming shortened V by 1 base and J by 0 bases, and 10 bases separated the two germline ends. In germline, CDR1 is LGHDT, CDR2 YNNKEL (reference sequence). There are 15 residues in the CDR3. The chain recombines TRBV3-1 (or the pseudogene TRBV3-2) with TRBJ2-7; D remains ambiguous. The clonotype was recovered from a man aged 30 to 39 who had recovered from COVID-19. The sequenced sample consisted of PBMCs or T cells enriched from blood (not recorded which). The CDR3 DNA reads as TGTGCCAGCAGCCAAGTGAGTTGGTTCTCCTACGAGCAGTACTTC. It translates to CASSQVSWFSYEQYF.